This note documents a single TCR beta chain sequence. This specimen comes from a study of blood T cell repertoires in COVID-19. Libraries were prepared by immunoSEQ multiplex PCR; TCRdb keeps only in-frame clonotypes and omits some of them. The table lists about 440,000 clones, 87% of them singletons. The CDR3 length is 16 residues. Trimming cost V 0 bases and J 5 bases, with 18 bases left between them. Germline lookup yields CDR1 SGHKS and CDR2 YYEKEE (reference sequence). The source material was PBMCs or T cells enriched from blood (not recorded which). The source of this sequence is a young woman with acute COVID-19. This sequence joins TRBV5-5 and TRBJ2-7, with D possibly being TRBD2 (5 bases). CDR3 protein: CASSLDGPGSLDEQYF. The CDR3 DNA sequence: TGTGCCAGCAGCTTGGACGGCCCGGGGAGTTTGGACGAGCAGTACTTC.